The clone carrying this T cell receptor beta chain was counted once. These data originate in a study of technical replicates of blood from several donors. Repertoires were generated with immunoSEQ multiplex PCR, while TCRdb's copy carries only in-frame clones and drops some. This sample yields about 75,000 clones, of which 90% to 95% are seen a single time; 0.35% to 0.4% belongs to the top ten. Per the germline V gene, CDR1 is ENHRY and CDR2 is SYGVKD. This CDR3 region has 15 residues. V dropped 0 bases and J dropped 3 bases, with 11 bases sitting between them. The sequencing input was T cells isolated from PBMCs. The rearrangement links TRBV10-3 to TRBJ1-2; D ambiguous. This TCR derives from a human donor in good health. Some clones in this sample may be carry-over from other donors' samples. The CDR3 DNA sequence: TGTGCCATCAGTGAGTCGAATACAGCCCACTATGGCTACACCTTC. This codes for CAISESNTAHYGYTF.